The text below deals with one TCR beta chain. The sample originates from a study of tumor-infiltrating lymphocytes in oesophageal squamous cell carcinoma. CDR1 SGHTA and CDR2 FQGNSA come from the germline V gene. The CDR3 has 11 amino acids. A single record per CDR3 protein comes from TCRdb applying MiXCR to the PCR reads. This sample has roughly 10,000 distinct CDR3 sequences; about two thirds occur once, and the top ten carry around 27%. The rearrangement links TRBV7-2 to TRBJ2-5; D is unclear. Near its end, the DNA agrees better with TRBJ2-7, so the J call may be wrong. The source material was esophageal tumor tissue. The TCR was taken from a female donor with esophageal squamous cell carcinoma. CDR3 in amino acids: CASSSYYEQYF. Here the CDR3 DNA reads TGTGCCAGCAGCTCATACTACGAGCAGTACTTC.